These T cell receptor beta chains were read from a single sample in a study of cytotoxic CD8 clonotypes in ibrutinib-treated CLL. TCRdb's copy holds only in-frame clones and misses some; the assay was immunoSEQ multiplex PCR. The profile shows 70,000 to 85,000 clones, approximately 80% of them singletons. The sample consisted of PBMCs, taken at disease progression, from a patient treated with ibrutinib. The receptors stem from a human donor with chronic lymphocytic leukemia. Both conserved end residues are part of each CDR3.

v_call cdr3_aa
TRBV5-1 CASSLAFQGYNEQFF
TRBV6-1 CASSEGGAGLGNTIYF
TRBV7-3 CASSLQGLTEAFF
TRBV19 CASSIKFRGESIDEQFF
TRBV14 CASSQVSGRAKNIQYF
TRBV6-1 CASSERQGLDGYTF
TRBV10-3 CAISPLDVAGELFF
TRBV29-1 CSVSGGHNQPQHF
TRBV5-1 CASSRQDTTNTDTQYF
TRBV6-5 CASSRDGANYGYTF
TRBV5-1 CASSLSGNTGELFF
TRBV28 CASSIRGTQYF
TRBV4-1 CASSQGVRGRAGELFF
TRBV7-8 CASSLGSRGIYNSPLHF
TRBV19 CASTREGTNYGYTF
TRBV30 CAWSMAGGPRFF
TRBV10-2 CASSESFRYGYTF
TRBV27 CASSPLDSYGYTF
TRBV21-1 CASSKRADQPQHF
TRBV6-4 CASSSGGLTDTQYF
TRBV30 CAWSADTPSSYEQYF
TRBV5-4 CASSPNWDSDTGELFF
TRBV6-1 CASSEAHGGLVPLRF
TRBV7-9 CASSLVGHPLNTEAFF
TRBV2 CASRKDRGGDRTQYF
TRBV30 CAWSTGGGNTIYF
TRBV19 CASSILAGPQPQHF
TRBV4-1 CASSQGQGQTIYEQYF
TRBV5-1 CASRAGTGVYEQYF
TRBV10-3 CAISEGGGKGSPLHF
TRBV27 CASSRVGSSSQPQHF
TRBV25-1 CASSAGQGTYNEQFF
TRBV15 CATSREDGGEEDYEQYF
TRBV18 CASSPPGTGVSGNTIYF
TRBV5-4 CASSITRTGELFF
TRBV6-6 CASSYPTPPDTQYF
TRBV6-1 CASSDEVEQFF
TRBV11-3 CASSPNRGGGTGELFF
TRBV10-3 CAISESSQILAKNIQYF
TRBV11-2 CASSLRVTGELFF
TRBV7-9 CASSATAKGETQYF
TRBV11-3 CASSLGSSTDTQYF
TRBV4-1 CASSRYGTPGQPQHF
TRBV6-6 CASNDAGGYTEAFF
TRBV18 CASQIMNTEAFF
TRBV19 CASRTGGGDYTF
TRBV5-6 CASSSFSFRVTDYGYTF
TRBV28 CASSRDRGLRNTEAFF
TRBV10-2 CASKREGSYEQYF
TRBV6-1 CASSELPDRGAEAFF
TRBV10-1 CASSAGFPYEQYF
TRBV5-4 CASSLRNTIYEQYF
TRBV14 CASSQDGPSPYNEQFF
TRBV5-4 CASSSDPGVEGYTF
TRBV11-2 CASSRLNTEAFF
TRBV2 CASSEPGLAISTDTQYF
TRBV2 CASGLAGATDTQYF